This T cell receptor (beta chain) was retrieved from a study of OX40 agonist ivuxolimab in advanced cancers. Germline V gene sequence: CDR1 SGHTA, CDR2 FQGNSA. V was clipped by 0 bases and J by 3 bases, with 12 bases between them. The CDR3 totals 15 residues. TCRdb keeps only in-frame clones here, not all; method: immunoSEQ multiplex PCR. The top ten hold under 20% of the sample, which has roughly 24,000 clones, less than 90% seen once. The TCR sequence derives from an adult with an advanced solid tumor such as melanoma, head and neck, liver or kidney cancer. The genes are TRBV7-2 and TRBJ2-7; a possible D gene is TRBD2 (7 bases). The specimen was CD4+ or CD8+ T cells sorted from blood, collected in a trial of the OX40 agonist ivuxolimab. The CDR3 coding sequence is TGTGCCAGCAGCTTAGCATCGGGGGGCGGCTACGAGCAGTACTTC. Its translation: CASSLASGGGYEQYF. The full variable domain, in which reference TRBV7-2 and TRBJ2-7 provide the parts outside the CDR3, is GAGVSQSPSNKVTEKGKDVELRCDPISGHTALYWYRQSLGQGLEFLIYFQGNSAPDKSGLPSDRFSAERTGGSVSTLTIQRTQQEDSAVYLCASSLASGGGYEQYFGPGTRLTVT.